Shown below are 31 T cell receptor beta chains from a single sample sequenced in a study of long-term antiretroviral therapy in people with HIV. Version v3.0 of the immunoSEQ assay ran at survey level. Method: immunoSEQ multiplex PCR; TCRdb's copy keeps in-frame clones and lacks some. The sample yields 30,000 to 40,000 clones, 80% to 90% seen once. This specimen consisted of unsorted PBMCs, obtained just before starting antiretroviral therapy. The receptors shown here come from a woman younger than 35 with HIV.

The CDR3 reads CASSWTSVYTGELFF. CDR3 nucleotide sequence: TGTGCCAGCAGCTGGACTAGCGTATACACCGGGGAGCTGTTTTTT. The chain employs TRBV28 and TRBJ2-2; 9 bases agree with TRBD2. This CDR3 spans 15 amino acids. After removal of 6 bases from V and 3 bases from J, the junction contained 5 bases not matched to a gene. Germline CDR1 reads MDHEN; CDR2 reads SYDVKM.

CDR3 region: CASSRASGANVLTF. The CDR3 nucleotides are TGTGCCAGCTCTAGGGCCTCTGGGGCCAACGTCCTGACTTTC. This chain links TRBV6-5 with TRBJ2-6; D not certain. Germline CDR1 MNHEY, CDR2 SVGAGI. V lost 8 bases and J 0 bases, leaving 8 bases between the germline ends. CDR3 length: 14 amino acids.

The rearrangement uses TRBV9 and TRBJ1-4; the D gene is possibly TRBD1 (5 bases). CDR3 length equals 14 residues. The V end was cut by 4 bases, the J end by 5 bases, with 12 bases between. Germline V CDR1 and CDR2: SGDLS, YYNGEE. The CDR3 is CASSTDTENEKLFF. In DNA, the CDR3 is TGTGCCAGCAGCACGGACACGGAGAATGAAAAACTGTTTTTT.

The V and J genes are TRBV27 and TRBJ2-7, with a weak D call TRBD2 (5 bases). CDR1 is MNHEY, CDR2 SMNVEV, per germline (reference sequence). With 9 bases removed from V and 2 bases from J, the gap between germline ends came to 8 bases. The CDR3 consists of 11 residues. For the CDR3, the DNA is TGTGCCAGTAGAGGGCCCTACGAGCAGTACTTC. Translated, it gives CASRGPYEQYF.

The CDR3 DNA follows: TGTGCCAGCACCTCGGACGTTTTGAACACTGAAGCTTTCTTT. It specifies CASTSDVLNTEAFF. The chain recombines TRBV6-6 with TRBJ1-1, with D unresolved. The CDR3 totals 14 residues. Germline V CDR1 and CDR2: MNHNY, SVGAGI (reference sequence). V was clipped by 7 bases and J by 0 bases, with 12 bases between them.

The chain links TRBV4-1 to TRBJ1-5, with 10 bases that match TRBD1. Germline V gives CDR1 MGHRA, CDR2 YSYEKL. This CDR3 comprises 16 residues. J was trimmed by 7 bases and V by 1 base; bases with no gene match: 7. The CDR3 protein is CASSQVGTGEVQPQHF. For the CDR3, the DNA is TGCGCCAGCAGCCAAGTGGGGACAGGGGAGGTGCAGCCCCAGCATTTT.

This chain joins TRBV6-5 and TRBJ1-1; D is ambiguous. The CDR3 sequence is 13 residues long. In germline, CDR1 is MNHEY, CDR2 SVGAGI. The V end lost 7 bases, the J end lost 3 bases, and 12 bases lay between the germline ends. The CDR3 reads CASTRVRDTEAFF. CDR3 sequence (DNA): TGTGCCAGCACCCGCGTCCGCGACACTGAAGCTTTCTTT.

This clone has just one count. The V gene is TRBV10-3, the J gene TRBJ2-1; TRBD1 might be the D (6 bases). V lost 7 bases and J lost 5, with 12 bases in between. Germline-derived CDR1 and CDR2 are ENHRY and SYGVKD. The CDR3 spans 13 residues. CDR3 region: CAITSQGHNEQFF. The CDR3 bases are TGTGCCATCACGAGTCAGGGGCACAATGAGCAGTTCTTC.

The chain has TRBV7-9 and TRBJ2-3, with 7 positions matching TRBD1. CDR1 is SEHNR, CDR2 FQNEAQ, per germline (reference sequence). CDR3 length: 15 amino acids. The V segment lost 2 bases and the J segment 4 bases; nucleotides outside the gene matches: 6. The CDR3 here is CASSLWDSDADTQYF. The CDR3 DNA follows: TGTGCCAGCAGCTTATGGGACAGCGACGCAGATACGCAGTATTTT.

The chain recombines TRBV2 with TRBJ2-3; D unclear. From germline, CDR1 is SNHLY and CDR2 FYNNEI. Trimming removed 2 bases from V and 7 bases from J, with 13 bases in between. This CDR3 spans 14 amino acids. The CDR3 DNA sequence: TGTGCCAGCAGTGAATTCGACCTGGCCAATACGCAGTATTTT. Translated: CASSEFDLANTQYF.

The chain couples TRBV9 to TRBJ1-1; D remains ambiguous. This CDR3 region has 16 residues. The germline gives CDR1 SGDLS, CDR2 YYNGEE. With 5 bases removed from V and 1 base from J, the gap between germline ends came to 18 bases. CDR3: CASSGGRLGKNTEAFF. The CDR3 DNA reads TGTGCCAGCAGTGGAGGGAGGTTGGGAAAGAACACTGAAGCTTTCTTT. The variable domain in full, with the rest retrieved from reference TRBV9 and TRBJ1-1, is DSGVTQTPKHLITATGQRVTLRCSPRSGDLSVYWYQQSLDQGLQFLIQYYNGEERAKGNILERFSAQQFPDLHSELNLSSLELGDSALYFCASSGGRLGKNTEAFFGQGTRLTVV.

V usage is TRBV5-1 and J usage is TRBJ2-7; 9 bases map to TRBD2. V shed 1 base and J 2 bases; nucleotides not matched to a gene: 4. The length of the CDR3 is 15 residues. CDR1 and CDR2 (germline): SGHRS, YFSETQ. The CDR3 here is CASSLNSGSPYEQYF. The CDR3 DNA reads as TGCGCCAGCAGCTTGAATAGCGGGAGCCCCTACGAGCAGTACTTC.

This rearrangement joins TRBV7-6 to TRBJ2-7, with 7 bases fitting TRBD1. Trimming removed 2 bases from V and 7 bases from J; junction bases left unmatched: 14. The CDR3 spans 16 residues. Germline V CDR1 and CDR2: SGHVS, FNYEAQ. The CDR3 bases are TGTGCCAGCAGCTTAAAACCCCCGACAGGGCAGACTGAGCAGTACTTC. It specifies CASSLKPPTGQTEQYF.

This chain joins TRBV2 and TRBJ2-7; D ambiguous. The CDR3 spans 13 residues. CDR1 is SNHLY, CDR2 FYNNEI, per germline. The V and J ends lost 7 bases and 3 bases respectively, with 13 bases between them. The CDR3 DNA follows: TGTGCCAGCAACCCCTCCACCATCTACGAGCAGTACTTC. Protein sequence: CASNPSTIYEQYF.

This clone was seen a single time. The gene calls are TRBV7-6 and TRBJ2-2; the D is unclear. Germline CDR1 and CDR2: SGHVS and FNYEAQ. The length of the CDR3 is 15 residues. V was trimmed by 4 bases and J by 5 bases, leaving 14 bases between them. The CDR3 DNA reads TGTGCCAGCAGCTCAGCGCATTTGGGAACCGGGGAGCTGTTTTTT. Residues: CASSSAHLGTGELFF.

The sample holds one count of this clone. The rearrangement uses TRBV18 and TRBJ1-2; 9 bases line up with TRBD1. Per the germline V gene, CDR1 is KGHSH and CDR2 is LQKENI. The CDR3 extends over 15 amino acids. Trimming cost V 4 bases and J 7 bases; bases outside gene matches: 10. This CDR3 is CASSLRDRDLLGYTF. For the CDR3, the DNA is TGTGCCAGCTCACTCCGGGACAGGGACTTACTTGGCTACACCTTC.

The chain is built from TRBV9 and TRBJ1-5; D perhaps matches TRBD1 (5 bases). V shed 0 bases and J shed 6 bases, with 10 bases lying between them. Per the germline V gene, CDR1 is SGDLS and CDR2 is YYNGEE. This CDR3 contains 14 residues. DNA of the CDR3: TGTGCCAGCAGCGTAGCAGGGAACGGTCAGCCCCAGCATTTT. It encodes CASSVAGNGQPQHF.

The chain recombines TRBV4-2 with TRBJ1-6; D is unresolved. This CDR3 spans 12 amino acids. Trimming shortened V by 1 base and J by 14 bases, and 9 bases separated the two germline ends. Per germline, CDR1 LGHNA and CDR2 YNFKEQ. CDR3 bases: TGTGCCAGCAGCCAAGCCACGGCATCCCTCCACTTT. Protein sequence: CASSQATASLHF.

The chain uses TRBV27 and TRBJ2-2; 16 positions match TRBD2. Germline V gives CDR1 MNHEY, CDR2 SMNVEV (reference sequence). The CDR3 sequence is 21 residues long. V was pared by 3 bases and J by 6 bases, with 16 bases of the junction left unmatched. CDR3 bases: TGTGCCAGCAGTTTGGGAGCCCCGGGACTAGCGGGAGGGCCCGAAGCCGGGGAGCTGTTTTTT. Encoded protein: CASSLGAPGLAGGPEAGELFF.

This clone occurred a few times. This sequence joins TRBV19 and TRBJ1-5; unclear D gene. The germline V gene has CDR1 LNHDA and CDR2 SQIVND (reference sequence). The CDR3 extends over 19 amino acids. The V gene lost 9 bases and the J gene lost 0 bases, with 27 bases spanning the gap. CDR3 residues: CASYAPEQLILYSNQPQHF. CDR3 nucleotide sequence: TGTGCCAGCTACGCGCCGGAACAGCTTATTCTTTATAGCAATCAGCCCCAGCATTTT.

Here the CDR3 reads CAIEDRVDTIYF. Written as DNA, the CDR3 is TGTGCCATCGAGGACAGGGTGGACACCATATATTTT. V is TRBV2 and J is TRBJ1-3, with TRBD1 matching over 8 bases. The CDR3 runs 12 residues. In germline, CDR1 is SNHLY, CDR2 FYNNEI. Unmatched junction bases numbered 7, after V lost 10 bases and J lost 8 bases.

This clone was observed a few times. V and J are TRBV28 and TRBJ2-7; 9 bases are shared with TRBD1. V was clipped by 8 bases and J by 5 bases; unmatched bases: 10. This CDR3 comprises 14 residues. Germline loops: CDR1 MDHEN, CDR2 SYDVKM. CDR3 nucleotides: TGTGCCAGCCTCCGGGACAGGGATCCCCACGAGCAGTACTTC. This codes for CASLRDRDPHEQYF.

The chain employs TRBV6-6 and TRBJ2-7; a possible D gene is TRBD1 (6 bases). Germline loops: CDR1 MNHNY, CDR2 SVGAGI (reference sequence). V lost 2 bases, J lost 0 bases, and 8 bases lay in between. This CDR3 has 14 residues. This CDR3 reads CASSYTGTSYEQYF. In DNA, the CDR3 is TGTGCCAGCAGTTACACAGGGACCTCCTACGAGCAGTACTTC.

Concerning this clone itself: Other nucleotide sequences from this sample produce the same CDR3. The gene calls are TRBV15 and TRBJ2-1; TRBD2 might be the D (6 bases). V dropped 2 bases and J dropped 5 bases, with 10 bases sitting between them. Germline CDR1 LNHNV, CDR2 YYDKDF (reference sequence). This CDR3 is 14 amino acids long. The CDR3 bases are TGTGCCACCAGCAGACCCGGGGGTAACAATGAGCAGTTCTTC. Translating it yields CATSRPGGNNEQFF.

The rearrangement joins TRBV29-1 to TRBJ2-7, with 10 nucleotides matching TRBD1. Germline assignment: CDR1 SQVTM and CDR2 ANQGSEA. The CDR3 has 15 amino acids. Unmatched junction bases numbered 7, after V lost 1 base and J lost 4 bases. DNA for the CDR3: TGCAGCGTTGAAGCCAAAGACAGGGGGCAATACGAGCAGTACTTC. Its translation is CSVEAKDRGQYEQYF.

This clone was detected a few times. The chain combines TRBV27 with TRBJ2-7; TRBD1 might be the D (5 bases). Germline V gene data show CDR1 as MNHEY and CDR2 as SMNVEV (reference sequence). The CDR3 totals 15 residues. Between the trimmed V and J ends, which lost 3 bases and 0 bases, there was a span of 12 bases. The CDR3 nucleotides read TGTGCCAGCAGTTTTGGACACTCCAGCTCCTACGAGCAGTACTTC. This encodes CASSFGHSSSYEQYF.

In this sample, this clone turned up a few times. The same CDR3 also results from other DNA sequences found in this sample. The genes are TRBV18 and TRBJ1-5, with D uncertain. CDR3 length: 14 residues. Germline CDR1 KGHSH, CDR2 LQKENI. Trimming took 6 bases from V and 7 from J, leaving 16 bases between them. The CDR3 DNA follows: TGTGCCAGCTCGCAAGGCCAGGCGGGGCAGCCCCAGCATTTT. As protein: CASSQGQAGQPQHF.

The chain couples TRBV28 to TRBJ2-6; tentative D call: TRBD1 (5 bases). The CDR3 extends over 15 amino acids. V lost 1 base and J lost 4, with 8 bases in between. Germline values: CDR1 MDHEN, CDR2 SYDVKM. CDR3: CASSLSTAGANVLTF. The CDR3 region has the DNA TGTGCCAGCAGTTTATCGACAGCAGGGGCCAACGTCCTGACTTTC.

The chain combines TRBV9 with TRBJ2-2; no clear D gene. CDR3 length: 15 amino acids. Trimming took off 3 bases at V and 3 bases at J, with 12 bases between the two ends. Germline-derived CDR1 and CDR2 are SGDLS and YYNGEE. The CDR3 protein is CASSDPQGDTGELFF. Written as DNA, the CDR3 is TGTGCCAGCAGCGATCCACAAGGAGACACCGGGGAGCTGTTTTTT.

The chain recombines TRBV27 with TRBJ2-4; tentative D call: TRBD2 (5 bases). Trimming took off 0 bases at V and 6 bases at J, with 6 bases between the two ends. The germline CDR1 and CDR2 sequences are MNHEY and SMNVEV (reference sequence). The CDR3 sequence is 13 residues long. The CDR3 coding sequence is TGTGCCAGCAGTTTATCGGGGAGAAACATTCAGTACTTC. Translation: CASSLSGRNIQYF.

The CDR3 sequence: CASVPYEQYF. CDR3 nucleotides: TGCGCCAGCGTCCCCTACGAGCAGTACTTC. The gene calls are TRBV5-1 and TRBJ2-7; the D is unclear. Germline V gene data show CDR1 as SGHRS and CDR2 as YFSETQ. The CDR3 sequence is 10 residues long. V shed 7 bases and J shed 2 bases, with 4 bases lying between them.